The clone carrying this TCR beta chain has at least ten counts. The data are from a study of early T cells in non-severe SARS-CoV-2 infection. Study in general: Unsorted whole blood bulk RNA was sequenced, with unpaired chains.

Individual cDNA molecules were tagged with unique molecular identifiers. TCRdb re-called the 5' RACE reads with MiXCR, one entry per CDR3 protein. The data show around 99,000 distinct CDR3 sequences, 11% seen once. Source material: whole blood. This clonotype was sampled from an adult who was a healthcare worker with PCR-confirmed SARS-CoV-2 infection or an uninfected control (not recorded which).

CDR3 amino acids: CASSVREEAGELFF. The DNA of the CDR3 is TGTGCCAGCAGTGTACGGGAGGAGGCCGGGGAGCTGTTTTTT. The gene calls are TRBV6-1 and TRBJ2-2; TRBD2 matches at 7 bases. V dropped 4 bases and J dropped 6; count of bases not matched to a gene: 5. The CDR3 consists of 14 residues. Germline loops: CDR1 MNHNS, CDR2 SASEGT.